A single TCR beta chain is shown here with its context. Antigen specificity is unknown. Different DNA sequences within this sample yield the same CDR3. The CDR3 sequence is 13 residues long. Germline CDR1 and CDR2: LNHDA and SQIVND (reference sequence). Trimming pared 3 bases from V and 4 bases from J, leaving 9 bases between. Using immunoSEQ multiplex PCR, the repertoire was profiled, and TCRdb retains in-frame clones only, with some absent. The data show some 70,000 clones, about nine tenths seen once. This sample is part of a study of chemoradiotherapy in HPV16-positive cancers. General study findings and limits: HPV-specific T cells were functionally defined from only a couple of HPV16-positive patients. In HPV16-positive patients, HPV-responsive T-cell expansion tracked better recurrence-free survival.

The gene calls are TRBV19 and TRBJ2-5; no definite D call. Specimen: blood, collected from a patient who underwent chemoradiotherapy. This TCR came from a human donor with HPV-associated anogenital cancer. This CDR3 is CASSIGPGETQYF. The CDR3 coding sequence is TGTGCCAGTAGTATCGGGCCAGGAGAGACCCAGTACTTC. Full variable domain (outside the CDR3, taken from reference TRBV19 and TRBJ2-5): DGGITQSPKYLFRKEGQNVTLSCEQNLNHDAMYWYRQDPGQGLRLIYYSQIVNDFQKGDIAEGYSVSREKKESFPLTVTSAQKNPTAFYLCASSIGPGETQYFGPGTRLLVL.